One and the same sample provided the 26 T cell receptor beta chains below, sequenced in a study of blood T cell repertoires in COVID-19. Some clones are missing from TCRdb's copy, which holds only in-frame ones; the method was immunoSEQ multiplex PCR. The sample has 250,000 to 300,000 clones, around 80% seen once. Material for sequencing was PBMCs or T cells enriched from blood (not recorded which). Every receptor here comes from a man aged 30 to 45 with acute COVID-19.

The chain has TRBV7-2 and TRBJ1-5; D unresolved. CDR1 and CDR2 (germline): SGHTA, FQGNSA. CDR3 length: 18 amino acids. Trimming pared 3 bases from V and 5 bases from J, leaving 23 bases between. The CDR3, as DNA: TGTGCCAGCAGCTTGGGTATACAGCGTACGGGAAGGGATCAGCCCCAGCATTTT. Translation: CASSLGIQRTGRDQPQHF.

V usage is TRBV4-3 and J usage is TRBJ2-2, with TRBD2 matching 9 bases. This CDR3 has 17 residues. Germline V gives CDR1 LGHNA, CDR2 YSLEER. Trimming removed 5 bases from V and 3 bases from J; junction bases left unmatched: 10. CDR3 DNA sequence: TGCGCCAGCAGCGGGACTCGCGGGAGGGCGGACACCGGGGAGCTGTTTTTT. Translating it yields CASSGTRGRADTGELFF.

The sample holds a few counts of this clone. The chain employs TRBV21-1 and TRBJ1-3. TRBV21-1 is reported as a pseudogene. CDR3 length equals 19 residues. The CDR3 protein is CASSKYRQGLHHTGNTIYF. The DNA for the CDR3 is TGTGCCAGCAGCAAATATCGGCAGGGACTACACCACACTGGAAACACCATATATTTT.

The chain recombines TRBV7-9 with TRBJ1-2; 9 bases are shared with TRBD1. The V and J ends lost 3 bases and 5 bases, in that order; junction bases with no gene match: 7. Per germline, CDR1 SEHNR and CDR2 FQNEAQ (reference sequence). The CDR3 is made up of 15 amino acids. The CDR3 spells CASSFPGQGLYGYTF. The DNA of the CDR3 is TGTGCCAGCAGCTTTCCGGGACAGGGATTATATGGCTACACCTTC.

The gene calls are TRBV6-5 and TRBJ2-5; tentatively, D is TRBD2 (7 bases). Deletions cut 7 bases from V and 4 bases from J, with 13 bases between. Per the germline V gene, CDR1 is MNHEY and CDR2 is SVGAGI. CDR3 size: 13 residues. CDR3 sequence reads: CASILRGGETQYF. CDR3 nucleotides: TGTGCCAGCATCCTAAGGGGGGGAGAGACCCAGTACTTC.

The V gene is TRBV14, the J gene TRBJ2-1; TRBD1 matches at 8 bases. The germline CDR1 and CDR2 sequences are SGHDN and FVKESK. Trimming cost V 7 bases and J 9 bases; bases outside gene matches: 17. The CDR3 length is 16 residues. CDR3 sequence: CASNPLWQGAPGEQFF. DNA of the CDR3: TGTGCCAGCAACCCACTCTGGCAGGGGGCGCCGGGTGAGCAGTTCTTC.

The sample holds one count of this clone. The CDR3 nucleotides read TGTGCCAGCAGCTTAGGGGGGGGTAGCAATTCACCCCTCCACTTT. It specifies CASSLGGGSNSPLHF. The genes are TRBV7-9 and TRBJ1-6, with D possibly TRBD1 on 5 matching bases. Germline values: CDR1 SEHNR, CDR2 FQNEAQ (reference sequence). This CDR3 is built from 15 residues. Trimming removed 1 base from V and 7 bases from J, with 11 bases in between.

A few counts support this clone. J is TRBJ1-5 and V is TRBV24-1; maybe TRBD1 (5 bases). CDR3 length equals 15 residues. V lost 3 bases to trimming and J lost 1 base, with 9 bases between them. Germline CDR1 is KGHDR and CDR2 is SFDVKD. The CDR3 spells CATSDARQSNQPQHF. Written as DNA, the CDR3 is TGTGCCACCAGTGATGCGCGACAGAGCAATCAGCCCCAGCATTTT.

The rearrangement uses TRBV2 and TRBJ1-2; TRBD1 agrees at 7 bases. Trimming cost V 6 bases and J 2 bases; bases outside gene matches: 6. This CDR3 is 14 amino acids long. Germline V gene data show CDR1 as SNHLY and CDR2 as FYNNEI. CDR3 sequence reads: CASRTDRDNYGYTF. In DNA, the CDR3 is TGTGCCAGCAGGACCGACAGGGACAACTATGGCTACACCTTC.

This clone was found a few times. The gene calls are TRBV19 and TRBJ1-6; 10 bases are shared with TRBD1. The V segment lost 5 bases and the J segment 11 bases; nucleotides outside the gene matches: 6. The CDR3 length is 14 residues. From germline, CDR1 is LNHDA and CDR2 SQIVND (reference sequence). CDR3 bases: TGTGCCAGTAGTCTTGGGACAGGGGCTACACCCCTCCACTTT. Translated: CASSLGTGATPLHF.

This chain's CDR3 is CASSFSGKSNYGYTF. The CDR3 nucleotides are TGTGCCAGCAGTTTTTCAGGGAAGAGTAACTATGGCTACACCTTC. The rearrangement links TRBV28 to TRBJ1-2; D may be TRBD1 (5 bases). This CDR3 is built from 15 residues. Per the germline V gene, CDR1 is MDHEN and CDR2 is SYDVKM. V lost 3 bases to trimming and J lost 1 base, with 12 bases between them.

This sequence joins TRBV5-4 and TRBJ2-3; possibly TRBD1 for D (6 bases). Germline CDR1 and CDR2: SGHNT and YYREEE (reference sequence). V gave up 4 bases and J gave up 4 bases, with 16 bases separating them. The CDR3 extends over 15 amino acids. The CDR3 DNA is TGTGCCAGCAGCCCGATAGGGGACATGGCAGATACGCAGTATTTT. This codes for CASSPIGDMADTQYF. Based on the CDR3 plus reference TRBV5-4 and TRBJ2-3, the full variable domain is ETGVTQSPTHLIKTRGQQVTLRCSSQSGHNTVSWYQQALGQGPQFIFQYYREEENGRGNFPPRFSGLQFPNYSSELNVNALELDDSALYLCASSPIGDMADTQYFGPGTRLTVL.

The rearrangement links TRBV7-6 to TRBJ2-7; 7 bases match TRBD1. Germline trimming cut 2 bases from V and 3 bases from J; bases unmatched to any gene: 13. CDR1 is SGHVS and CDR2 is FNYEAQ in the germline V gene. The CDR3 consists of 17 residues. The CDR3 loop is CASSLPIRQGPCYEQYV. CDR3 nucleotide sequence: TGTGCCAGCAGCTTACCCATTCGACAGGGTCCCTGCTACGAGCAGTACGTC.

This clone was recorded once. The rearrangement uses TRBV10-1 and TRBJ2-3, with 9 bases fitting TRBD2. V was pared by 4 bases and J by 5 bases, with 7 bases of the junction left unmatched. Germline V lookup: CDR1 WNHNN, CDR2 SYGVQD (reference sequence). CDR3 size: 15 residues. The CDR3 spells CASSATSGPRDTQYF. As DNA, the CDR3 is TGCGCCAGCAGTGCAACTAGCGGGCCAAGAGATACGCAGTATTTT.

The chain employs TRBV3-1 (or the pseudogene TRBV3-2) and TRBJ1-5; 7 positions match TRBD1. The length of the CDR3 is 15 residues. The J segment lost 4 bases and the V segment lost 4 bases, leaving 7 bases of the junction unmatched. From germline, CDR1 is LGHDT and CDR2 YNNKEL (reference sequence). CDR3 region: CASSPRQGENQPQHF. The CDR3 DNA reads TGTGCCAGCAGCCCTCGACAGGGCGAAAATCAGCCCCAGCATTTT.

The chain carries TRBV29-1 and TRBJ1-2, with TRBD1 matching 12 bases. Germline V gives CDR1 SQVTM, CDR2 ANQGSEA. CDR3 length: 15 residues. The V segment lost 6 bases and the J segment 8 bases; nucleotides outside the gene matches: 13. The CDR3 coding sequence is TGCAGCGTAGGAGGGACAGGGGGCGCGGTAGTGGGCTACACCTTC. It is translated as CSVGGTGGAVVGYTF.

The chain has TRBV27 and TRBJ1-2; D unclear. V was clipped by 4 bases and J by 4 bases, with 7 bases between them. Germline V CDR1 and CDR2: MNHEY, SMNVEV (reference sequence). This CDR3 is 12 amino acids long. CDR3 in amino acids: CASSSGSYGYTF. Here the CDR3 DNA reads TGTGCCAGCAGTTCGGGTAGCTATGGCTACACCTTC.

The chain joins TRBV2 to TRBJ2-3; 8 nucleotides match TRBD2. The CDR3 runs to 15 residues. Per the germline V gene, CDR1 is SNHLY and CDR2 is FYNNEI. V trimming: 7 bases; J trimming: 0 bases; junction bases outside the gene matches: 6. The CDR3: CASKRAGVSTDTQYF. DNA for the CDR3: TGTGCCAGCAAGCGAGCGGGGGTGAGCACAGATACGCAGTATTTT.

The chain uses TRBV27 and TRBJ2-3; TRBD2 aligns across 9 bases. CDR1 and CDR2 (germline): MNHEY, SMNVEV (reference sequence). CDR3 length equals 14 residues. The junction had 3 bases not matched to a gene; V was cut back by 3 bases and J by 5 bases. This CDR3 is CASSFGGRVDTQYF. The CDR3 region has the DNA TGTGCCAGCAGTTTTGGCGGGAGGGTAGATACGCAGTATTTT.

This chain uses TRBV9 with TRBJ2-3; no firm D call. In germline, CDR1 is SGDLS, CDR2 YYNGEE. V gave up 1 base and J gave up 0 bases, with 6 bases separating them. The CDR3 is 14 amino acids. In DNA form, the CDR3 reads TGTGCCAGCAGCGTATACTCGAGCACAGATACGCAGTATTTT. Translated, it gives CASSVYSSTDTQYF.

The chain carries TRBV9 and TRBJ2-1; the match to TRBD2 covers 10 bases. This CDR3 contains 16 residues. Germline V CDR1 and CDR2: SGDLS, YYNGEE. V gave up 1 base and J gave up 7 bases; unmatched junction bases: 8. CDR3 amino acids: CASSVSLAGVDNEQFF. The CDR3 coding sequence is TGTGCCAGCAGCGTATCGCTAGCGGGAGTTGATAATGAGCAGTTCTTC.

For the CDR3, the DNA is TGTGCCAGCAGCTCCGGGACAGGGGAGGATTACAATGAGCAGTTCTTC. This translates into CASSSGTGEDYNEQFF. The rearrangement links TRBV11-2 to TRBJ2-1; 10 bases align to TRBD1. CDR3 size: 16 residues. CDR1 is SGHAT and CDR2 is FQNNGV in the germline V gene. Trimming cost V 4 bases and J 4 bases; bases outside gene matches: 7.

V gene TRBV12-5 combines with J gene TRBJ1-5; D call uncertain. CDR3 length equals 13 residues. Between the trimmed V and J ends, which lost 2 bases and 6 bases, there was a span of 8 bases. CDR1 and CDR2 (germline): LGHNT, FRNRAP. The CDR3 coding sequence is TGTGCTAGTGGTTTGTACCGGGGTCAGCCCCAGCATTTT. Protein: CASGLYRGQPQHF. The whole variable domain, filled in from reference TRBV12-5 and TRBJ1-5, reads DARVTQTPRHKVTEMGQEVTMRCQPILGHNTVFWYRQTMMQGLELLAYFRNRAPLDDSGMPKDRFSAEMPDATLATLKIQPSEPRDSAVYFCASGLYRGQPQHFGDGTRLSIL.

The V call is TRBV28, the J call TRBJ1-2; 7 positions match TRBD1. This CDR3 region has 13 residues. Losses at the gene ends were 7 bases for V and 6 bases for J; bases not matched to a gene: 8. Germline V gives CDR1 MDHEN, CDR2 SYDVKM. The CDR3 spells CASTLFGTDGYTF. In DNA form, the CDR3 reads TGTGCCAGCACGTTATTCGGGACAGATGGCTACACCTTC.

The chain is built from TRBV7-2 and TRBJ1-5; perhaps TRBD1 as D (6 bases). Trimming pared 5 bases from V and 6 bases from J, leaving 11 bases between. CDR1 is SGHTA and CDR2 is FQGNSA in the germline V gene. The length of the CDR3 is 13 residues. This CDR3 is CASSPNRVQPQHF. The CDR3 bases are TGTGCCAGCAGCCCAAACAGGGTTCAGCCCCAGCATTTT. Full variable domain (remainder filled in from reference TRBV7-2 and TRBJ1-5): GAGVSQSPSNKVTEKGKDVELRCDPISGHTALYWYRQSLGQGLEFLIYFQGNSAPDKSGLPSDRFSAERTGGSVSTLTIQRTQQEDSAVYLCASSPNRVQPQHFGDGTRLSIL.

The rearrangement links TRBV7-9 to TRBJ2-4, with 8 nucleotides matching TRBD2. Germline values: CDR1 SEHNR, CDR2 FQNEAQ (reference sequence). Trimming at V came to 4 bases and at J to 3 bases, leaving 8 bases not matched to a gene. This CDR3 comprises 16 residues. Written as DNA, the CDR3 is TGTGCCAGCAGCTCCGGCACCGGGACTAGCAAAAACATTCAGTACTTC. Amino acids: CASSSGTGTSKNIQYF. The complete variable domain, with remaining parts taken from reference TRBV7-9 and TRBJ2-4, reads DTGVSQNPRHKITKRGQNVTFRCDPISEHNRLYWYRQTLGQGPEFLTYFQNEAQLEKSRLLSDRFSAERPKGSFSTLEIQRTEQGDSAMYLCASSSGTGTSKNIQYFGAGTRLSVL.